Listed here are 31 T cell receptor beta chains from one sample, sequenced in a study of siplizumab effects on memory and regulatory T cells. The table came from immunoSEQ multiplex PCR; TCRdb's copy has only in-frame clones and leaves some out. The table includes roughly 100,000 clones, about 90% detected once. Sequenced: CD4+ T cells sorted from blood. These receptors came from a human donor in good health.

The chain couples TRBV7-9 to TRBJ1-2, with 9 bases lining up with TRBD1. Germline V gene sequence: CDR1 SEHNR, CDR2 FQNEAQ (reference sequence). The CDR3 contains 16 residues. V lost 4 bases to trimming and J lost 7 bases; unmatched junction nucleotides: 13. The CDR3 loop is CASSSYPGTGGRGYTF. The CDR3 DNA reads TGTGCCAGCAGCTCATACCCTGGAACAGGGGGCCGTGGCTACACCTTC.

The CDR3 here is CASTLGTPSGNTIYF. CDR3 sequence (DNA): TGTGCCAGCACCCTCGGGACACCCTCTGGAAACACCATATATTTT. The rearrangement uses TRBV28 and TRBJ1-3; a possible D gene is TRBD1 (6 bases). V lost 7 bases and J lost 0, with 13 bases in between. This CDR3 is built from 15 residues. Germline CDR1 MDHEN, CDR2 SYDVKM.

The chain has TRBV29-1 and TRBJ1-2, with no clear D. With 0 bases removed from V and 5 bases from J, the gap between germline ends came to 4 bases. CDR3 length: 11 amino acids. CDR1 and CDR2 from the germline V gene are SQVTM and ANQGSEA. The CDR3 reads CSVEEGYGYTF. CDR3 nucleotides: TGCAGCGTTGAAGAGGGGTATGGCTACACCTTC.

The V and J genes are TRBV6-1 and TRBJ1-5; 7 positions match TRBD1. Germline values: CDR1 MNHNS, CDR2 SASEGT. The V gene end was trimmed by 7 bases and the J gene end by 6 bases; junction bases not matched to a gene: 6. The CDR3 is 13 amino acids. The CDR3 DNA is TGTGCCAGCAACACAGGGGCGGGTCAGCCCCAGCATTTT. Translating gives CASNTGAGQPQHF.

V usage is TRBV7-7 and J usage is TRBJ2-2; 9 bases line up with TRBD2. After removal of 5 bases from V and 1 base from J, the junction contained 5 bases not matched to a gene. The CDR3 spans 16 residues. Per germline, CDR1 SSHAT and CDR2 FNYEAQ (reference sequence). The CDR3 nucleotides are TGTGCCAGCAGCCCCATAGCGGGGGTGAACACCGGGGAGCTGTTTTTT. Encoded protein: CASSPIAGVNTGELFF.

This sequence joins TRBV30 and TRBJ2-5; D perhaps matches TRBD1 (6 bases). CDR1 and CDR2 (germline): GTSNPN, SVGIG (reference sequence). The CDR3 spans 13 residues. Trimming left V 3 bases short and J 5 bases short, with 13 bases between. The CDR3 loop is CAWRRTGTETQYF. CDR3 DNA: TGTGCCTGGAGGCGAACAGGGACCGAGACCCAGTACTTC. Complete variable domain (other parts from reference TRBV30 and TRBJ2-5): SQTIHQWPATLVQPVGSPLSLECTVEGTSNPNLYWYRQAAGRGLQLLFYSVGIGQISSEVPQNLSASRPQDRQFILSSKKLLLSDSGFYLCAWRRTGTETQYFGPGTRLLVL.

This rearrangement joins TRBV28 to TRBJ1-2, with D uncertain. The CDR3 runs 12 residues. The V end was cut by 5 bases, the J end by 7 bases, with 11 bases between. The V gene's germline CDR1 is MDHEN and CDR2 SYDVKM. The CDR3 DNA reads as TGTGCCAGCAGTCTAACACAACTTGGCTACACCTTC. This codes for CASSLTQLGYTF.

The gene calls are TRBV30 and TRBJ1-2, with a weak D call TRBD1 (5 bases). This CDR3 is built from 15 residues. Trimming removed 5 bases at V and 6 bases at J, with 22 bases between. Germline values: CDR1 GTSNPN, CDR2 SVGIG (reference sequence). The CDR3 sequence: CAWHRGLVSSDGYTF. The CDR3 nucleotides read TGTGCCTGGCATAGGGGCCTTGTTTCAAGCGATGGCTACACCTTC.

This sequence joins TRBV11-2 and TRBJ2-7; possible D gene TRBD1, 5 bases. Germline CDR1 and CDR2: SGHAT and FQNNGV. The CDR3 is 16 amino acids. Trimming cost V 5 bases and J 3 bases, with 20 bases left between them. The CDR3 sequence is CASSNKRPDTFYEQYF. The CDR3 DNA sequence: TGTGCCAGCAGCAATAAGAGGCCGGACACCTTCTACGAGCAGTACTTC.

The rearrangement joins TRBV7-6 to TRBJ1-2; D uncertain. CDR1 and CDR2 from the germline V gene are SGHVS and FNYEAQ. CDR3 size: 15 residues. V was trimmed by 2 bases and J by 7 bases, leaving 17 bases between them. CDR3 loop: CASSLSSSASGGYTF. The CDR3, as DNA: TGTGCCAGCAGCTTATCTTCGTCAGCCTCGGGTGGCTACACCTTC.

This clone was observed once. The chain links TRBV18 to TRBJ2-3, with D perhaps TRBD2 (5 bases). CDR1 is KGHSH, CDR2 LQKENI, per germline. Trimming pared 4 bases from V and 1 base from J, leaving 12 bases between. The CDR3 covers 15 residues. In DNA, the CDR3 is TGTGCCAGCTCACGTGGAAATAGCGGCACAGATACGCAGTATTTT. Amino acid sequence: CASSRGNSGTDTQYF. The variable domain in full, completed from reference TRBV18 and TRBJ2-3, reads NAGVMQNPRHLVRRRGQEARLRCSPMKGHSHVYWYRQLPEEGLKFMVYLQKENIIDESGMPKERFSAEFPKEGPSILRIQQVVRGDSAAYFCASSRGNSGTDTQYFGPGTRLTVL.

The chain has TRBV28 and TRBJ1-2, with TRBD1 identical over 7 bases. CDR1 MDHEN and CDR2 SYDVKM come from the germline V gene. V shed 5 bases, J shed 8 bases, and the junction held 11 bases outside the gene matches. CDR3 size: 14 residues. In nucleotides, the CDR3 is TGTGCCAGCAGTGGAGGAGGGGGCGCGAAGGGCTACACCTTC. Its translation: CASSGGGGAKGYTF.

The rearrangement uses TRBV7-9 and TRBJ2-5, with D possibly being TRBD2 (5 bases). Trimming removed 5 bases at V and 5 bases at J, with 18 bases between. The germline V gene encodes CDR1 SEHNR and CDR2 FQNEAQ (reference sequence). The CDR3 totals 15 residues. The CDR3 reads CASSLRGAAGETQYF. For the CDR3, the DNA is TGTGCCAGCAGCCTCCGGGGTGCCGCCGGGGAGACCCAGTACTTC.

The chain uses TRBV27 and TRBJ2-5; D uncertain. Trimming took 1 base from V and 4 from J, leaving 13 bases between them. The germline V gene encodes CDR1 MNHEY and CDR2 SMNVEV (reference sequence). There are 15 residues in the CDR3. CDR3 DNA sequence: TGTGCCAGCAGTTTATATGGGGTGGCAGCAGAGACCCAGTACTTC. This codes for CASSLYGVAAETQYF.

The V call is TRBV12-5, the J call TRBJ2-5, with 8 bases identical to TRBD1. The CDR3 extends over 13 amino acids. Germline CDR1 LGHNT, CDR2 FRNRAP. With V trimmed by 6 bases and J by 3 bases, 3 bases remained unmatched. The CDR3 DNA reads TGTGCTAGTGGCGGACAGGGAAAAGAGACCCAGTACTTC. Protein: CASGGQGKETQYF.

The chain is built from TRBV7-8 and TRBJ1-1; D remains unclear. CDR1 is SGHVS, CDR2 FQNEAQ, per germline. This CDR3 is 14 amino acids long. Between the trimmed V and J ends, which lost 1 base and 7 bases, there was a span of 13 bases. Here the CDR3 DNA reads TGTGCCAGCAGCTTAGACGGCAGGCGTTATGAAGCTTTCTTT. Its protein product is CASSLDGRRYEAFF.

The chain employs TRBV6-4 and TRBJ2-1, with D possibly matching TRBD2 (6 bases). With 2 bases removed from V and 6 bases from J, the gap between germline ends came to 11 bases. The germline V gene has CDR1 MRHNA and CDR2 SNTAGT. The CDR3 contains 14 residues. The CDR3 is CASSDVYSGNEQFF. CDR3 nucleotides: TGTGCCAGCAGTGACGTTTATAGCGGCAATGAGCAGTTCTTC.

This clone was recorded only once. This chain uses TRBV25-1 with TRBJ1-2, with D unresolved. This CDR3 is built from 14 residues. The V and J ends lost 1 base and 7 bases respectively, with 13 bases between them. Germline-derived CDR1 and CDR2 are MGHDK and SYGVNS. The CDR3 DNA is TGTGCCAGCAGTGAATTGAACAAGGCAGGTGGCTACACCTTC. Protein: CASSELNKAGGYTF.

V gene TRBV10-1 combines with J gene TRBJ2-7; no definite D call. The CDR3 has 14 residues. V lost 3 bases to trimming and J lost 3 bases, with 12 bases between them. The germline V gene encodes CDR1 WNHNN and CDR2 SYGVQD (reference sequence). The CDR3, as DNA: TGCGCCAGCAGTGACAGCACACGGATCTACGAGCAGTACTTC. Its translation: CASSDSTRIYEQYF.

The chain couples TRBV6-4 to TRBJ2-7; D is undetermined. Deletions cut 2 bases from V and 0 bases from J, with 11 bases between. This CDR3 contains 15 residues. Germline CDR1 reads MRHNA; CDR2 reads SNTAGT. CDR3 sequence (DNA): TGTGCCAGCAGTGACCTATGGCCGTGCTCCTACGAGCAGTACTTC. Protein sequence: CASSDLWPCSYEQYF.

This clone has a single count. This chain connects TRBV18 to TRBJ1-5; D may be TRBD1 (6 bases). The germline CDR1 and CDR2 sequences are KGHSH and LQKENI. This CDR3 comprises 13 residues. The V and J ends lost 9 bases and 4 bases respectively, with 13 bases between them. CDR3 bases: TGTGCCAGTACACAGGGAGGAAATCAGCCCCAGCATTTT. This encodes CASTQGGNQPQHF. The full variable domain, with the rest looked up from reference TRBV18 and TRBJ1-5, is NAGVMQNPRHLVRRRGQEARLRCSPMKGHSHVYWYRQLPEEGLKFMVYLQKENIIDESGMPKERFSAEFPKEGPSILRIQQVVRGDSAAYFCASTQGGNQPQHFGDGTRLSIL.

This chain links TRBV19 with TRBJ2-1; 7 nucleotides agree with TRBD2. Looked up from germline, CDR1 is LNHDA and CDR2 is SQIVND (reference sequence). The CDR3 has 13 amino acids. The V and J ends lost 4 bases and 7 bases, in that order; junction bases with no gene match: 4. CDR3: CASSSGRGNEQFF. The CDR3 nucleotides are TGTGCCAGTAGTAGCGGGAGAGGAAATGAGCAGTTCTTC.

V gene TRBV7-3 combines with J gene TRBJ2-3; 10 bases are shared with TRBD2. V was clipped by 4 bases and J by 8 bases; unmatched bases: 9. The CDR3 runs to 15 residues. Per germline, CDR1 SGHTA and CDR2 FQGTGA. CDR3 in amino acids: CASSSPLSSGSTQYF. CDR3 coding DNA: TGTGCCAGCAGCTCCCCCCTCTCTAGCGGGAGTACGCAGTATTTT.

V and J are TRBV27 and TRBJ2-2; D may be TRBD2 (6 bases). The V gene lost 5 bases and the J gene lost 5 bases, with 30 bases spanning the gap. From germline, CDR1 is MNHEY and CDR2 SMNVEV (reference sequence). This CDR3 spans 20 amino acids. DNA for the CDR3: TGTGCCAGCAGTATTGGGGCTTTGGGGTATGGGGGAGGAAAAACCGGGGAGCTGTTTTTT. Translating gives CASSIGALGYGGGKTGELFF.

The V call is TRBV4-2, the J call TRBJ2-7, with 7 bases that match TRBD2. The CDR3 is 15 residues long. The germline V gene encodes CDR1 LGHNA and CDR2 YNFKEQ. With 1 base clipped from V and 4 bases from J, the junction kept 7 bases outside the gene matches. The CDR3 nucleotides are TGTGCCAGCAGCCAAGCTCGGGGGGTTGGATACGAGCAGTACTTC. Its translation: CASSQARGVGYEQYF.

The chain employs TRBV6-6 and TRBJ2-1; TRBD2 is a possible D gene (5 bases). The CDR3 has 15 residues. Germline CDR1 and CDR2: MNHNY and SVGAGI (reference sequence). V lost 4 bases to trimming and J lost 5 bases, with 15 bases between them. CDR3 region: CASSSALEGHNEQFF. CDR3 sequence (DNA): TGTGCCAGCAGTTCTGCCCTAGAGGGTCACAATGAGCAGTTCTTC.

CDR3 DNA sequence: TGTGCCAGCAGCCGTCAGTGGAACACTGAAGCTTTCTTT. Its protein product is CASSRQWNTEAFF. The chain links TRBV5-6 to TRBJ1-1; no firm D call. The CDR3 is 13 residues long. Looked up from germline, CDR1 is SGHDT and CDR2 is YYEEEE. Trimming left V 4 bases short and J 1 base short, with 8 bases between.

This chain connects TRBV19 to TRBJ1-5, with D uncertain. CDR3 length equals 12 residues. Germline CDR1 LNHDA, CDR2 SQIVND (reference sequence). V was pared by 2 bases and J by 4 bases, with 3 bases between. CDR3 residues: CASSIRNQPQHF. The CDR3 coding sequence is TGTGCCAGTAGTATAAGAAATCAGCCCCAGCATTTT.

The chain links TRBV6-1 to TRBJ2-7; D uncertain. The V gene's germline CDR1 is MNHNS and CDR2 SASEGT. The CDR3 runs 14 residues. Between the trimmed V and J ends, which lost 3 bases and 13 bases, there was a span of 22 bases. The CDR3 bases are TGTGCCAGCAGTGATGGCCCACAGCCCCGCCCCACATACTTC. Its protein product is CASSDGPQPRPTYF.

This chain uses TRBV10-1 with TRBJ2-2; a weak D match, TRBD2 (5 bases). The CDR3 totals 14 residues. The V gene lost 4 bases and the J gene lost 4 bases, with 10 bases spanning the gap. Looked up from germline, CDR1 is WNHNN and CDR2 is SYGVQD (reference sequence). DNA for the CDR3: TGCGCCAGCAGTGGAGGGCTTGGCACCGGGGAGCTGTTTTTT. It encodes CASSGGLGTGELFF.

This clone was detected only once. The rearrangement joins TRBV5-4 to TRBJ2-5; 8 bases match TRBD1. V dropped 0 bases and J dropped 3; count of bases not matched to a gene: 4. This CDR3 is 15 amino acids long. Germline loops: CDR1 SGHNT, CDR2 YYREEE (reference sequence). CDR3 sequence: CASSLDRGKEETQYF. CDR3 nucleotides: TGTGCCAGCAGCTTGGACAGGGGGAAGGAAGAGACCCAGTACTTC.